What follows are 20 T cell receptor beta chains derived from one specimen sequenced in a study of blood T cell repertoires in COVID-19. The repertoire was sequenced with immunoSEQ multiplex PCR; TCRdb's copy has only in-frame clones and lacks some. The sample lists tens of thousands of clones; 80% to 90% were seen once. Sequences were obtained from peripheral blood. The receptors were sampled from a woman aged 80 or older with acute or convalescent COVID-19.

CDR3 in amino acids: CAWSVSLAGDLQETQYF. DNA for the CDR3: TGTGCCTGGAGTGTAAGCCTAGCGGGGGACTTACAAGAGACCCAGTACTTC. The genes are TRBV30 and TRBJ2-5, with 10 bases identical to TRBD2. The germline CDR1 and CDR2 sequences are GTSNPN and SVGIG (reference sequence). Trimming cost V 0 bases and J 2 bases; bases outside gene matches: 9. CDR3 length: 17 residues.

This rearrangement joins TRBV11-1 to TRBJ2-7; 7 positions match TRBD1. Germline lookup yields CDR1 SGHAT and CDR2 FQDESV (reference sequence). The CDR3 totals 15 residues. V shed 2 bases, J shed 5 bases, and the junction held 9 bases outside the gene matches. In DNA form, the CDR3 reads TGTGCCAGCAGCTTACTGAGACAGGGCATGGACGAGCAGTACTTC. Encoded protein: CASSLLRQGMDEQYF.

The V call is TRBV2, the J call TRBJ1-2, with 7 nucleotides matching TRBD1. CDR1 is SNHLY and CDR2 is FYNNEI in the germline V gene. With 5 bases clipped from V and 0 bases from J, the junction kept 6 bases outside the gene matches. The CDR3 runs 15 residues. The CDR3, as DNA: TGTGCCAGCAGTAGGGGGCTCGGAGCTAACTATGGCTACACCTTC. This sequence encodes CASSRGLGANYGYTF.

J is TRBJ1-4 and V is TRBV2; 8 positions match TRBD1. The CDR3 is made up of 14 amino acids. The ends lost 3 bases at V and 5 bases at J; junction bases unmatched: 2. The germline V gene has CDR1 SNHLY and CDR2 FYNNEI. The CDR3 spells CASSDRQGNEKLFF. The CDR3 nucleotides are TGTGCCAGCAGTGACCGACAGGGGAATGAAAAACTGTTTTTT.

The chain joins TRBV14 to TRBJ2-2, with TRBD2 as a possible D gene (6 bases). Germline V lookup: CDR1 SGHDN, CDR2 FVKESK. CDR3 length equals 15 residues. The V end lost 3 bases, the J end lost 4 bases, and 12 bases lay between the germline ends. DNA for the CDR3: TGTGCCAGCAGCCATAGGCTGGGGGGCACCGGGGAGCTGTTTTTT. It is translated as CASSHRLGGTGELFF.

This clone occurred a few times. The chain has TRBV28 and TRBJ1-5, with D unresolved. From germline, CDR1 is MDHEN and CDR2 SYDVKM. There are 11 residues in the CDR3. Trimming removed 5 bases at V and 8 bases at J, with 7 bases between. Here the CDR3 reads CASSNTEPQHF. The CDR3 DNA reads as TGTGCCAGCAGTAACACCGAGCCCCAGCATTTT.

The chain recombines TRBV3-1 (or the pseudogene TRBV3-2) with TRBJ2-5, with 10 bases fitting TRBD1. V lost 4 bases and J lost 4; bases outside the gene matches: 3. Germline V gives CDR1 LGHDT, CDR2 YNNKEL (reference sequence). The CDR3 has 14 amino acids. The CDR3 loop is CASSPRQGAETQYF. Here the CDR3 DNA reads TGTGCCAGCAGCCCCCGACAGGGGGCAGAGACCCAGTACTTC.

V gene TRBV5-1 combines with J gene TRBJ2-7; D remains ambiguous. The germline CDR1 and CDR2 sequences are SGHRS and YFSETQ. There are 18 residues in the CDR3. V was clipped by 2 bases and J by 0 bases, with 21 bases between them. CDR3: CASSLRSSTSRVSYEQYF. The CDR3 bases are TGCGCCAGCAGCTTAAGATCCTCGACATCTCGAGTCTCCTACGAGCAGTACTTC.

The CDR3 region is CASSPRTGGPYEQYF. The CDR3, as DNA: TGTGCCAGCAGTCCGAGGACAGGGGGGCCCTACGAGCAGTACTTC. The chain has TRBV7-2 and TRBJ2-7; TRBD1 matches 10 bases. The CDR3 totals 15 residues. The V gene end was trimmed by 6 bases and the J gene end by 2 bases; junction bases not matched to a gene: 7. Germline CDR1 and CDR2: SGHTA and FQGNSA.

The chain uses TRBV7-9 and TRBJ2-5; 7 nucleotides agree with TRBD1. Germline V CDR1 and CDR2: SEHNR, FQNEAQ (reference sequence). The CDR3 extends over 14 amino acids. V dropped 3 bases and J dropped 3; count of bases not matched to a gene: 4. The CDR3 bases are TGTGCCAGCAGCTTTGGGACAGAGGAAGAGACCCAGTACTTC. This sequence encodes CASSFGTEEETQYF.

The chain is built from TRBV10-3 and TRBJ1-3, with a possible D match to TRBD1 (6 bases). Germline V gene sequence: CDR1 ENHRY, CDR2 SYGVKD. With 7 bases removed from V and 0 bases from J, the gap between germline ends came to 16 bases. The CDR3 totals 16 residues. CDR3 protein: CAITSPGTTSGNTIYF. DNA for the CDR3: TGTGCCATCACCTCCCCGGGGACAACCTCTGGAAACACCATATATTTT.

The rearrangement joins TRBV7-8 to TRBJ2-2; TRBD1 matches at 10 bases. This CDR3 is built from 17 residues. The germline gives CDR1 SGHVS, CDR2 FQNEAQ. V shed 5 bases and J 6 bases; nucleotides not matched to a gene: 12. The CDR3 DNA follows: TGTGCCAGCAGCCCGCGGGACAGGGGAAGAGTTTCCGGGGAGCTGTTTTTT. Protein: CASSPRDRGRVSGELFF. Looking up the rest from reference TRBV7-8 and TRBJ2-2 gives the full variable domain: GAGVSQSPRYKVAKRGQDVALRCDPISGHVSLFWYQQALGQGPEFLTYFQNEAQLDKSGLPSDRFFAERPEGSVSTLKIQRTQQEDSAVYLCASSPRDRGRVSGELFFGEGSRLTVL.

The J gene is TRBJ1-4, the V gene TRBV25-1; D call uncertain. V lost 3 bases and J lost 1, with 12 bases in between. CDR1 and CDR2 from the germline V gene are MGHDK and SYGVNS. The CDR3 loop spans 16 amino acids. The CDR3 loop reads CASSDAALRTNEKLFF. The CDR3 coding sequence is TGTGCCAGCAGTGACGCCGCCCTGAGAACTAATGAAAAACTGTTTTTT.

The chain couples TRBV6-5 to TRBJ1-2, with 8 bases fitting TRBD1. From germline, CDR1 is MNHEY and CDR2 SVGAGI. CDR3 length equals 15 residues. Trimming removed 6 bases from V and 0 bases from J; junction bases left unmatched: 6. CDR3 residues: CASRITGGPNYGYTF. CDR3 sequence (DNA): TGTGCCAGCAGGATAACAGGGGGTCCTAACTATGGCTACACCTTC.

The rearrangement links TRBV27 to TRBJ2-1; D perhaps matches TRBD2 (5 bases). CDR1 is MNHEY and CDR2 is SMNVEV in the germline V gene (reference sequence). The CDR3 spans 15 residues. Trimming stripped 5 bases from V and 3 bases from J, with 14 bases between. The CDR3 DNA follows: TGTGCCAGCAGTCGCGGGTGGGGAAGCTACAATGAGCAGTTCTTC. This gives the protein CASSRGWGSYNEQFF.

The chain combines TRBV7-2 with TRBJ2-6; D is perhaps TRBD2 (7 bases). This CDR3 region has 16 residues. The germline CDR1 and CDR2 sequences are SGHTA and FQGNSA. Trimming took 6 bases from V and 9 from J, leaving 21 bases between them. CDR3 region: CASRLGGAHWFNVLTF. The CDR3 DNA follows: TGTGCCAGCAGACTGGGGGGGGCGCATTGGTTCAACGTCCTGACTTTC.

The V and J genes are TRBV2 and TRBJ2-3; TRBD2 agrees at 8 bases. From germline, CDR1 is SNHLY and CDR2 FYNNEI. V shed 6 bases, J shed 3 bases, and the junction held 8 bases outside the gene matches. This CDR3 comprises 15 residues. The CDR3 loop reads CASRGPGLETDTQYF. The CDR3 region has the DNA TGTGCCAGCAGGGGGCCGGGACTAGAAACAGATACGCAGTATTTT.

V is TRBV18 and J is TRBJ2-1; weak D call: TRBD2 (5 bases). This CDR3 comprises 13 residues. Germline CDR1 KGHSH, CDR2 LQKENI. Trimming removed 9 bases from V and 7 bases from J, with 16 bases in between. CDR3: CASHTMSGNEQFF. In DNA, the CDR3 is TGTGCCAGTCATACTATGTCGGGGAATGAGCAGTTCTTC.

The gene calls are TRBV7-2 and TRBJ2-1, with 8 bases fitting TRBD2. The CDR3 runs to 16 residues. CDR1 and CDR2 from the germline V gene are SGHTA and FQGNSA. With V trimmed by 1 base and J by 2 bases, 4 bases remained unmatched. This CDR3 reads CASSLDGTRTYNEQFF. The CDR3 DNA sequence: TGTGCCAGCAGCTTAGATGGGACTAGGACCTACAATGAGCAGTTCTTC.

This sequence joins TRBV5-1 and TRBJ2-5; a possible D gene is TRBD1 (6 bases). The CDR3 is made up of 15 amino acids. Germline CDR1 SGHRS, CDR2 YFSETQ. Trimming stripped 2 bases from V and 1 base from J, with 12 bases between. CDR3 amino acids: CASSLGQGFQETQYF. CDR3 DNA: TGCGCCAGCAGCTTAGGTCAGGGGTTCCAAGAGACCCAGTACTTC.